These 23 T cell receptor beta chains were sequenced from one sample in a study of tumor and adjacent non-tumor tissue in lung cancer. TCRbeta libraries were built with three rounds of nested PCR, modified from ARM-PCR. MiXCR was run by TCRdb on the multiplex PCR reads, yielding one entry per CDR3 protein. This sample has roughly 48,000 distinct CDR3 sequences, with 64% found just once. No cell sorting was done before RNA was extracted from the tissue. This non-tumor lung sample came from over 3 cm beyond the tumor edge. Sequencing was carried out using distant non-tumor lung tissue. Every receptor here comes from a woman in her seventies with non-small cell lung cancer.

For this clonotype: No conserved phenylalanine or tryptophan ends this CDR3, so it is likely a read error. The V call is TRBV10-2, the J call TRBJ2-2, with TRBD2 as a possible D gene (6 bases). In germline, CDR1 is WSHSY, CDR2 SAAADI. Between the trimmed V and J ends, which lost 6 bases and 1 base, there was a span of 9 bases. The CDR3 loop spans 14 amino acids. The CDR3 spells CASRVRENTGELFS. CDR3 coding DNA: TGCGCCAGCAGGGTGCGGGAGAACACCGGGGAGCTGTTTTCT.

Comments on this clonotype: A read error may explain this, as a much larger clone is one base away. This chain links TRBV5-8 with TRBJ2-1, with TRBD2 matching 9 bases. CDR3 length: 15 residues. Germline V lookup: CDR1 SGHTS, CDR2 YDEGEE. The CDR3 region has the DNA TGTGCCAGCAGCTTGGGACTAGCGGATTACAATGAGCGGTTCTTC. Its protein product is CASSLGLADYNERFF.

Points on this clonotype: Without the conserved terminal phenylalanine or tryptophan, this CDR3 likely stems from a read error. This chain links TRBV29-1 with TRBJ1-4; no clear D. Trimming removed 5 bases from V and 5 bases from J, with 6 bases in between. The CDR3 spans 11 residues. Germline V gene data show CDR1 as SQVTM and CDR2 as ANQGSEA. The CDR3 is CSVIGNEKLFL. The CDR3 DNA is TGCAGCGTTATAGGGAATGAAAAACTGTTTTTG.

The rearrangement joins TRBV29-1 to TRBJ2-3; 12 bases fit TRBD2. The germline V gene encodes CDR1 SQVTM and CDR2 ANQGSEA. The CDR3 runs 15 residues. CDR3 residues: CGVELGTSGTDTQYF. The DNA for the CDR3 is TGCGGTGTTGAATTAGGGACTAGCGGGACAGATACGCAGTATTTT.

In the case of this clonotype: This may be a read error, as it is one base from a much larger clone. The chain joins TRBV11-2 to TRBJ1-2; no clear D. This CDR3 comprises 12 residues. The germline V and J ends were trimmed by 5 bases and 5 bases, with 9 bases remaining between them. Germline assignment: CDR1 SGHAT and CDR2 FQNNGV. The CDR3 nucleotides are TGTGCCAGCAGCGGAGGCAGATATGGCTACACCTTC. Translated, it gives CASSGGRYGYTF.

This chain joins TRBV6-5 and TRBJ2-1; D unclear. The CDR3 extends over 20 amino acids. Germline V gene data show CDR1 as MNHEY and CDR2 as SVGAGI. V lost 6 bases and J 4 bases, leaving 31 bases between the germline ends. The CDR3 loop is CASSPLFGQYAEAEYNEQFF. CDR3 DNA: TGTGCCAGCAGCCCTCTCTTCGGTCAGTACGCAGAGGCCGAATACAATGAGCAGTTCTTC.

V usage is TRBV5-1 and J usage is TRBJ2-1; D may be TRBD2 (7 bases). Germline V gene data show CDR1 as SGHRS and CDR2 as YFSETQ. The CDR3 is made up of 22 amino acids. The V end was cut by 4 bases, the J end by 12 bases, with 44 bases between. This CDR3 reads CASSPGGGRGATTDKNPLAQFF. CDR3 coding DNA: TGCGCCAGCAGCCCCGGGGGCGGACGGGGGGCAACCACGGACAAAAACCCACTAGCGCAGTTCTTC.

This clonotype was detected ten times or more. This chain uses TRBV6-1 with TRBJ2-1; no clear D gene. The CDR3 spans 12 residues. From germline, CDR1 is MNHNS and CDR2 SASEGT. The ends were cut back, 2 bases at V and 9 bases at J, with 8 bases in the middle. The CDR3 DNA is TGTGCCAGCAGTGAATCGGTCGGTGAGCAGTTCTTC. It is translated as CASSESVGEQFF.

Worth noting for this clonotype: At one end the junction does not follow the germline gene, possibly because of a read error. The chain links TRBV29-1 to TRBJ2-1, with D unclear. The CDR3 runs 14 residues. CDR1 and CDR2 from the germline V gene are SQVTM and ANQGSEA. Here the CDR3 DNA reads TGCATCGTCGAGCCCGGTTTTATCTACAATGAGCGGTTCTTC. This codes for CIVEPGFIYNERFF.

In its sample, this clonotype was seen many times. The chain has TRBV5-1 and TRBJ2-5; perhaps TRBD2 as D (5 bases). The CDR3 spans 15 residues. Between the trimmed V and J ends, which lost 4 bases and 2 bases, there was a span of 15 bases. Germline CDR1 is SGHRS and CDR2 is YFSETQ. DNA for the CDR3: TGCGCCAGCAGCCTTCGGTCCAGCGGACAAGAGACCCAGTACTTC. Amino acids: CASSLRSSGQETQYF.

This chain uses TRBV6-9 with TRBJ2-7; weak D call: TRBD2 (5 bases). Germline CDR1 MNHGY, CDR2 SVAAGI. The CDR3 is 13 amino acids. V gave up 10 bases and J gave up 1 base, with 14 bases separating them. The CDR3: CAKIVGSSYEQYF. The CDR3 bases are TGTGCCAAAATAGTGGGGAGTTCCTACGAGCAGTACTTC.

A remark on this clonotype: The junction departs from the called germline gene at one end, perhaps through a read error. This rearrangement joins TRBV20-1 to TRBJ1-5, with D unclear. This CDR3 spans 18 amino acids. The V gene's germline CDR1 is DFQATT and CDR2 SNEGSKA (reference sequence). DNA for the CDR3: TGTAGTGTCGAAACTCTTGGCCCTGGGCCGATTTGGAATCAGCCCCAGCATTTT. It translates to CSVETLGPGPIWNQPQHF.

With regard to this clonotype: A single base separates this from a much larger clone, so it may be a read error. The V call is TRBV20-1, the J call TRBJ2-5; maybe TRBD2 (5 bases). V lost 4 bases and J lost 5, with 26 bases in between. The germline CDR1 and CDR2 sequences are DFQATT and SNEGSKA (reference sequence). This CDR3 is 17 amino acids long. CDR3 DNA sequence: TGCAGTGCTACTATCAGCGGAGGAAAAGGAGTCCGGGAGACCCAGTACTTC. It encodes CSATISGGKGVRETQYF.

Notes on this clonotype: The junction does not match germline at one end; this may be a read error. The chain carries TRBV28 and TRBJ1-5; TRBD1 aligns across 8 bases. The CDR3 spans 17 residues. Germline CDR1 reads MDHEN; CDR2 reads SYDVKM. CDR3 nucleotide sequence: TGTGCCAGCAGTCCCTCGGGACAGGACTATAGTAATCAGTCCCAGCATTTT. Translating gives CASSPSGQDYSNQSQHF.

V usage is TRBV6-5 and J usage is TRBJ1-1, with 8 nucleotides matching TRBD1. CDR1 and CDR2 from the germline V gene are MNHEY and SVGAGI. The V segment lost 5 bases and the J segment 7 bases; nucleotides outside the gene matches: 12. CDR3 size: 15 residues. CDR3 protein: CASSPGQEDYSEAFF. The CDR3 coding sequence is TGTGCCAGCAGTCCGGGACAGGAGGACTACAGTGAAGCTTTCTTT.

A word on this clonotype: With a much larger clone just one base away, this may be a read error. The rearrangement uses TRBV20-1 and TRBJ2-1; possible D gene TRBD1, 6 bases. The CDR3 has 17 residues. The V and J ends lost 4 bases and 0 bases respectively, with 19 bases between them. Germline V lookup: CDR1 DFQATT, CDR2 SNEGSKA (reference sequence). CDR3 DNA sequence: TGCAGTGCTACATTGGTGGTGGGACAAACCTCCTACAATGAGCAGTTCTTC. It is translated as CSATLVVGQTSYNEQFF.

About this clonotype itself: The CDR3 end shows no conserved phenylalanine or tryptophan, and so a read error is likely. The CDR3 coding sequence is TGTGCCAGCAGGTTAGCGGGAGGGCGAGGCAATGAGCAGTTCTTA. Amino acid sequence: CASRLAGGRGNEQFL. This chain links TRBV28 with TRBJ2-1; 11 positions agree with TRBD2. The CDR3 extends over 15 amino acids. Germline trimming cut 6 bases from V and 6 bases from J; bases unmatched to any gene: 7. Germline V gives CDR1 MDHEN, CDR2 SYDVKM.

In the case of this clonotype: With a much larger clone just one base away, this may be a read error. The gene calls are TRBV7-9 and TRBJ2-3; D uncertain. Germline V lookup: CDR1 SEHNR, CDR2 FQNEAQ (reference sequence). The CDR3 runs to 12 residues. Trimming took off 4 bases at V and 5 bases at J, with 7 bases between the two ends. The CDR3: CASSSNGDTQYF. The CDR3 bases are TGTGCCAGCAGCTCGAATGGAGATACGCAGTATTTT. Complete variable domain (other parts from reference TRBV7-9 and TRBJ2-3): DTGVSQNPRHKITKRGQNVTFRCDPISEHNRLYWYRQTLGQGPEFLTYFQNEAQLEKSRLLSDRFSAERPKGSFSTLEIQRTEQGDSAMYLCASSSNGDTQYFGPGTRLTVL.

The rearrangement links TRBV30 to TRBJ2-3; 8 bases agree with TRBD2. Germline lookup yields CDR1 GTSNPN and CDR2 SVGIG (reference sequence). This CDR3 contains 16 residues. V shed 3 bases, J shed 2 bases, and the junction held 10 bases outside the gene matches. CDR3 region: CAWRKTSGSATDTQYF. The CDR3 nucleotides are TGTGCCTGGAGAAAAACTAGCGGCAGTGCCACAGATACGCAGTATTTT.

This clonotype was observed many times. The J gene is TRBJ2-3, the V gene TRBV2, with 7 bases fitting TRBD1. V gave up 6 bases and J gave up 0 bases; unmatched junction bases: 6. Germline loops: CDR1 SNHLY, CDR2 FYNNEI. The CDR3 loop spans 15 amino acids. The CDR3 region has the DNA TGTGCCAGCAGCGCCGGGACAGCTAGCACAGATACGCAGTATTTT. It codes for CASSAGTASTDTQYF.

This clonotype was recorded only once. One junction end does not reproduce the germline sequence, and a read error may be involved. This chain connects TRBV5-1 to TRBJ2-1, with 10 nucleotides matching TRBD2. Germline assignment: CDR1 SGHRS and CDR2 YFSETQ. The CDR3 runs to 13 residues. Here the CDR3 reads CASGLVLAGRQFF. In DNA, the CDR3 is TGCGCCAGCGGCTTGGTACTAGCGGGACGGCAGTTCTTC.

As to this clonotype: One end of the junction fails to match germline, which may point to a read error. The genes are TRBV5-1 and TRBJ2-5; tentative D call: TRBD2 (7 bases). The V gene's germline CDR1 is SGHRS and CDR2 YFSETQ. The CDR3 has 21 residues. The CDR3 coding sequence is TGCGCCAGCAGCTTAATGGGGGGCGGGAGATTAACTTCTCTACAACAAGAGACCCTGTACTTC. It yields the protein CASSLMGGGRLTSLQQETLYF.

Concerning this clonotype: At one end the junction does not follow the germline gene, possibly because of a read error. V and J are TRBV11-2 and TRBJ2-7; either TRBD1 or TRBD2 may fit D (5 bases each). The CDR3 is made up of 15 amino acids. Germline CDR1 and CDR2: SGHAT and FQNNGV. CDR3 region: CPSSLDVRGIYEKYF. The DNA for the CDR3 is TGTCCCAGCAGCTTAGATGTGAGGGGAATTTACGAGAAGTACTTC.